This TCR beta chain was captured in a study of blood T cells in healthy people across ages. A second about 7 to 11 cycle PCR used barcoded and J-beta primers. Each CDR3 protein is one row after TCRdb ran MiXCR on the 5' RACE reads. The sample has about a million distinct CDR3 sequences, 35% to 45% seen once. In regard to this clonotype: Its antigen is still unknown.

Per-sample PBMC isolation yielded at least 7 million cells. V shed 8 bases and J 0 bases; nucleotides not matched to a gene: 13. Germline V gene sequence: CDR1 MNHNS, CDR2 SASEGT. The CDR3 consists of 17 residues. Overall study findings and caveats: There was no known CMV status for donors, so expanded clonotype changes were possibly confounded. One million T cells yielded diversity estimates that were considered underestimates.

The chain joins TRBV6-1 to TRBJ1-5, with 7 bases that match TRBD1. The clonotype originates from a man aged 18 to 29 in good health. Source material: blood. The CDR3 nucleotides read TGTGCCAGCGAGGACAGGTTCGACCGTTATAGCAATCAGCCCCAGCATTTT. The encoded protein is CASEDRFDRYSNQPQHF.